This T cell receptor (beta chain) was retrieved from a study of identifying expanded T cells in peripheral blood (dated by TCRdb to between 2018 and 2021). A note on the overall study: Four technical replicates, made by sequencing separate aliquots from the same pool of genomic DNA, were compared pairwise. Study-level results and caveats: Across all healthy donors, variance in clone template counts between roughly 2-week samples was found to increase significantly with total template count. Around 1.2 differentially abundant clones were flagged by the binomial model between technical replicates, whereas about 15 and 18 were flagged over around two weeks and four weeks, respectively. Across all healthy-donor time intervals, the beta-binomial model significantly lowered both the number of clones called differentially abundant and the false-positive rate. The authors expected that over much longer intervals, such as months to years, biological variance in healthy repertoires might increase even further.

TCRbeta CDR3 regions were profiled by bias-controlled multiplex PCR amplification of genomic DNA with the immunoSEQ Assay. The authors' pipeline ran thus. To quantify the absolute abundance of each unique TCRbeta CDR3 region, the sequences were collapsed and filtered. Differential abundance was tested with a binomial (Fisher-equivalent) model and with a beta-binomial model adding time-dependent variance fitted from healthy donors. Clones with fewer than 5 combined templates were removed, and a clone was called differentially abundant if the clone's Benjamini-Hochberg FDR was below 0.01. The form v = (b*log(k)+a)^2 was used to model beta-binomial variance as a function of total template count across the two samples. This is the immuneACCESS table as TCRdb keeps it, with only in-frame sequences that have V and J called. A part of the clones is gone; compared with another copy, unresolved V genes explain less than half, and the rest is unexplained. For V, J and clone size, that table is used; D and trimming come from the DNA. The sample table contains tens of thousands of clones; only one count was recorded for around 90% of them. Approximately 6% of the sample is in the top ten clones.

Spanning cysteine to phenylalanine, the CDR3 consists of 15 amino acids. Here the CDR3 DNA is all that survives: 45 bases in frame from base 1. Based on the germline V gene (reference sequence), the CDR1 and CDR2 sequences are SGHNT and YYREEE. The germline ends are 13 bases apart after V is trimmed by 3 bases and J by 4 bases. This clone was recorded a few times. Its antigen specificity is not known. No base quality values were provided; no much bigger clone lies one nucleotide off. No immune events such as infections were documented for the healthy donors during the collection period. To calibrate time-dependent variance in a beta-binomial model of T-cell clone differential abundance, blood repertoires from healthy donors were used as a training cohort. The training cohort included 10 healthy donors, of whom 3 were female and 7 were male. On average the donors were around 44 years old, and their ages spanned about 29 to 65 years. Whole blood from each healthy donor was obtained from a commercial supplier and was collected at three time points around two weeks apart. For immunosequencing, genomic DNA was extracted from unsorted whole blood.

The receptor's source is a person aged 18 to 69 in good health. Sequenced sample: blood. The chain couples TRBV5-4 to TRBJ1-4; matching of 5 bases hints at TRBD1 as the D gene. The CDR3 reads CASSSQTASNEKLFF. The nucleotide sequence reads TGTGCCAGCAGCTCCCAGACAGCTAGTAATGAAAAACTGTTTTTT.